Below, one T cell receptor (beta chain) is given with its context. Its specificity is not known. These data originate in a study of cytomegalovirus exposure and HLA in healthy donors. Looking at the study overall: Genotyping showed roughly 76% of 300 to 450 donors falling in the Caucasian-associated ancestry cluster. Points from the study as a whole: High sensitivity and specificity were reportedly achieved when the classifier diagnosed cytomegalovirus status. Association of about 17,000 TCR beta sequences with HLA alleles was found at 0.05 false discovery rate in a later analysis.

This CDR3 region has 15 residues. The V segment lost 0 bases and the J segment 5 bases; nucleotides outside the gene matches: 3. The germline V gene has CDR1 SGHRS and CDR2 YFSETQ. The study ran its PCR with 60 Vbeta and 13 Jbeta primers. Only in-frame clones appear in the TCRdb table, and some are missing; sequencing was by immunoSEQ multiplex PCR. The table has about 190,000 clones, 84% seen once. The sequenced sample consisted of PBMCs. This chain connects TRBV5-1 to TRBJ2-2; 8 bases are a match to TRBD2. The sequence came from a boy between 10 and 17 years old in good health and CMV-seronegative. The CDR3 loop is CASSLERGGTGELFF. Here the CDR3 DNA reads TGCGCCAGCAGCTTGGAACGGGGGGGGACCGGGGAGCTGTTTTTT. The full variable domain, its missing parts supplied by reference TRBV5-1 and TRBJ2-2, is KAGVTQTPRYLIKTRGQQVTLSCSPISGHRSVSWYQQTPGQGLQFLFEYFSETQRNKGNFPGRFSGRQFSNSRSEMNVSTLELGDSALYLCASSLERGGTGELFFGEGSRLTVL.